One and the same sample provided the 9 T cell receptor beta chains below, sequenced in a study of response to subunit inactivated influenza vaccine. TCRdb independently ran MiXCR on the RT-PCR reads; one entry per CDR3 protein. This sample carries 650,000 to 800,000 distinct CDR3 sequences, less than 20% of them seen once, and the ten largest clones take roughly 10%. Sequenced material: PBMCs from blood, taken less than 6 days after vaccination. Receptors originate from a middle-aged man who received an inactivated influenza vaccine.

This clonotype has more than one count but fewer than ten. One end of the junction does not line up with germline, which may come from a read error. In DNA form, the CDR3 reads TGTGCCAGCAGTTACTCCTCTCCGGGAGCAACCACCCGGGAGCTGTTTTTT. This codes for CASSYSSPGATTRELFF. The chain is built from TRBV6-5 and TRBJ2-2, with a possible D match to TRBD2 (6 bases). The CDR3 contains 17 residues. Per the germline V gene, CDR1 is MNHEY and CDR2 is SVGAGI.

This clonotype was counted between two and nine times. J is TRBJ1-2 and V is TRBV12-3 or TRBV12-4; D gene uncertain. The CDR3 runs to 13 residues. Trimming took 2 bases from V and 6 from J, leaving 10 bases between them. The chain's CDR3 is CASSLYGRNGYTF. The CDR3 region has the DNA TGTGCCAGCAGTTTATACGGTCGCAATGGCTACACCTTC.

This clonotype was recorded a few times. The CDR3 nucleotides read TGCGCCAGCAGCCAAGAGCCCAGGGGAAGCTCTGGAAACACCATATATTTT. It is translated as CASSQEPRGSSGNTIYF. This rearrangement joins TRBV4-3 to TRBJ1-3; perhaps TRBD1 as D (6 bases). V was clipped by 0 bases and J by 0 bases, with 12 bases between them. The CDR3 sequence is 17 residues long. CDR1 is LGHNA, CDR2 YSLEER, per germline.

The chain joins TRBV6-1 to TRBJ1-2, with 7 bases matching TRBD1. Looked up from germline, CDR1 is MNHNS and CDR2 is SASEGT. The CDR3 is made up of 13 amino acids. V lost 6 bases and J lost 8; bases outside the gene matches: 9. CDR3 sequence reads: CASRKKTGIGYTF. The CDR3 DNA follows: TGTGCCAGCAGGAAAAAGACAGGGATCGGCTACACCTTC.

The rearrangement uses TRBV7-6 and TRBJ2-3; the D is unclear. V dropped 3 bases and J dropped 0 bases, with 13 bases sitting between them. This CDR3 has 16 amino acids. Per germline, CDR1 SGHVS and CDR2 FNYEAQ. The CDR3 nucleotides are TGTGCCAGCAGCTTTATTAGTGGAACTAGCACAGATACGCAGTATTTT. It codes for CASSFISGTSTDTQYF.

This clonotype was detected only a few times. This sequence joins TRBV9 and TRBJ2-1; TRBD2 matches 11 bases. This CDR3 contains 15 residues. V lost 2 bases and J lost 7; bases outside the gene matches: 5. Germline V gene lookup returns CDR1 SGDLS and CDR2 YYNGEE. As DNA, the CDR3 is TGTGCCAGCAGCGTTCTAGCGGGAGGTCGGAATGAGCAGTTCTTC. Translated: CASSVLAGGRNEQFF.

In DNA, the CDR3 is TGCGCCAGCAGCTTGGGAGGACAGAGTGAGACCCAGTACTTC. Protein sequence: CASSLGGQSETQYF. The rearrangement joins TRBV5-1 to TRBJ2-5; a weak D match, TRBD1 (6 bases). The CDR3 loop spans 14 amino acids. CDR1 and CDR2 from the germline V gene are SGHRS and YFSETQ. Trimming removed 0 bases at V and 5 bases at J, with 11 bases between.

This sequence joins TRBV10-3 and TRBJ2-5, with TRBD1 identical over 10 bases. Germline V lookup: CDR1 ENHRY, CDR2 SYGVKD. With 4 bases clipped from V and 7 bases from J, the junction kept 21 bases outside the gene matches. The CDR3 covers 19 residues. CDR3 in DNA: TGTGCCATCAGTGGGACCGGGACAGGGGCCCTAAGGGCGGACGGGACCCAGTACTTC. Encoded protein: CAISGTGTGALRADGTQYF.

Only a few counts were recorded for this clonotype. The chain carries TRBV9 and TRBJ2-1; maybe TRBD2 (6 bases). Germline V gene sequence: CDR1 SGDLS, CDR2 YYNGEE. With 3 bases removed from V and 2 bases from J, the gap between germline ends came to 21 bases. The CDR3 runs to 18 residues. The CDR3 coding sequence is TGTGCCAGCAGCGGCTCCCAACGGAGGGGCGTCGCCTACAATGAGCAGTTCTTC. It codes for CASSGSQRRGVAYNEQFF.